These 5 T cell receptor beta chains were all obtained from the same sample, sequenced in a study of Graves' ophthalmopathy and Graves' hyperthyroidism (dated by TCRdb to the late 2010s). Sequenced on an Illumina HiSeq 2000. For repertoire sequencing, the TCR beta CDR3 regions were amplified from RNA transcripts. A first-round RT-PCR used HTBI primers with the Qiagen OneStep RT-PCR kit, followed by a second-round multiplex PCR, size selection and purification. TCRdb reprocessed the public reads (quality trimming at Q25 with fastp, clone calling with MiXCR) and kept in-frame beta chains. Each CDR3 protein gets just one entry, which takes the most common genes and DNA from the rows behind it. The sample table shows about 500,000 distinct CDR3 sequences, and around 14% are seen once. The ten largest account for more than 8.5% of the sample. Sequencing input: blood. The source of these receptors is a woman aged 30 to 39 with Graves' ophthalmopathy. Donor details come from another sample of the same person, matched by shared clones.

This clonotype was picked up many times. The chain has TRBV10-1 and TRBJ1-1; TRBD1 agrees at 7 bases. The germline gives CDR1 WNHNN, CDR2 SYGVQD (reference sequence). This CDR3 is built from 15 residues. Trimming removed 2 bases from V and 6 bases from J; junction bases left unmatched: 9. This CDR3 is CASSEIWGQRAEAFF. In nucleotides, the CDR3 is TGCGCCAGCAGTGAGATTTGGGGACAGAGGGCTGAAGCTTTCTTT.

This clonotype appeared many times. The V and J genes are TRBV6-5 and TRBJ2-5, with D unresolved. CDR1 and CDR2 from the germline V gene are MNHEY and SVGAGI. V was shortened by 2 bases and J by 4 bases, with 8 bases between the two germline ends. This CDR3 is built from 13 residues. The CDR3 sequence: CASSYGWGETQYF. The CDR3 DNA sequence: TGTGCCAGCAGTTACGGCTGGGGAGAGACCCAGTACTTC.

This clonotype has a count of ten or more. The CDR3 DNA reads as TGTGCCAGCAGCCATGGACAGACCTACGAGCAGTACTTC. Translating gives CASSHGQTYEQYF. The chain uses TRBV11-2 and TRBJ2-7; maybe TRBD1 (6 bases). In germline, CDR1 is SGHAT, CDR2 FQNNGV. The CDR3 has 13 residues. The V end was cut by 5 bases, the J end by 2 bases, with 10 bases between.

In this sample, this clonotype turned up many times. This chain connects TRBV12-3 or TRBV12-4 to TRBJ1-2; 9 bases match TRBD1. The ends lost 6 bases at V and 12 bases at J; junction bases unmatched: 11. This CDR3 comprises 13 residues. This CDR3 reads CASRSGGTGPHTF. The CDR3 region has the DNA TGTGCCAGCAGGTCCGGCGGGACAGGGCCTCACACCTTC.

This clonotype turned up a few times. This chain links TRBV5-5 with TRBJ2-7, with a possible D match to TRBD2 (5 bases). This CDR3 is 14 amino acids long. Trimming pared 1 base from V and 2 bases from J, leaving 10 bases between. Germline V gene lookup returns CDR1 SGHKS and CDR2 YYEKEE (reference sequence). The CDR3 coding sequence is TGTGCCAGCAGCTTGTTGAGAGGGCCCTACGAGCAGTACTTC. Protein: CASSLLRGPYEQYF.